The rows below give T cell receptor beta chains drawn from one sample of a study of CD8 T cells in Susac syndrome. TCRdb used MiXCR to reprocess the immunoSEQ multiplex PCR reads, holding one entry per CDR3 protein. This sample has 85,000 to 90,000 distinct CDR3 sequences, with approximately 92% found just once. The sequenced sample consisted of CD8+ T cells from PBMCs. These receptors all stem from a human donor in good health. Each CDR3 is given with its conserved first and last residue. A D gene is named only where the DNA matches it firmly. The size of a clone is reported for some rows only, either as once, few or many, or as a class for expanded clones.

abundance,v_gene,d_gene,j_gene,CDR3aa,CDR3nt
-,TRBV29-1,-,TRBJ2-3,CSVPGVGSTDTQYF,TGCAGCGTCCCAGGGGTTGGAAGCACAGATACGCAGTATTTT
-,TRBV16,-,TRBJ1-1,CASSQEASANTEAFF,TGTGCCAGCAGCCAAGAGGCTTCGGCGAACACTGAAGCTTTCTTT
-,TRBV9,TRBD1,TRBJ2-1,CASSVPQGIEQFF,TGTGCCAGCAGCGTCCCACAGGGGATTGAGCAGTTCTTC
-,TRBV10-3,TRBD2,TRBJ2-1,CAISEASGGSYNEQFF,TGTGCCATCAGTGAGGCTAGCGGGGGCTCCTACAATGAGCAGTTCTTC
-,TRBV5-6,TRBD1,TRBJ1-6,CASSLDGTAYNSPLHF,TGTGCCAGCAGCCTGGATGGGACAGCTTATAATTCACCCCTCCACTTT
-,TRBV6-2/TRBV6-3,-,TRBJ2-1,CASSPRRSSYNEQFF,TGTGCCAGCAGTCCCCGGAGGAGCTCCTACAATGAGCAGTTCTTC
-,TRBV4-2,-,TRBJ1-1,CASSHPEGNTEAFF,TGTGCCAGCAGCCACCCCGAGGGGAACACTGAAGCTTTCTTT
-,TRBV7-9,-,TRBJ2-6,CASSESWGTGANVLTF,TGTGCCAGCAGCGAATCTTGGGGAACGGGGGCCAACGTCCTGACTTTC
-,TRBV12-3/TRBV12-4,-,TRBJ1-5,CASSPRHEPQHF,TGTGCCAGCAGTCCCCGTCATGAGCCCCAGCATTTT
-,TRBV29-1,-,TRBJ2-7,CSVDGSSADAPYEQYF,TGCAGCGTTGACGGTTCCTCGGCTGACGCACCCTACGAGCAGTACTTC
-,TRBV12-3/TRBV12-4,-,TRBJ1-5,CASAQGGQPQHF,TGTGCCAGCGCACAGGGAGGTCAGCCCCAGCATTTT
-,TRBV5-1,-,TRBJ2-3,CASSLEVVPEADTQYF,TGCGCCAGCAGCTTGGAGGTCGTCCCCGAAGCAGATACGCAGTATTTT
-,TRBV6-5,TRBD1,TRBJ2-1,CASSLNGQGASDEQFF,TGTGCCAGCAGTTTGAACGGACAGGGGGCTTCCGATGAGCAGTTCTTC
-,TRBV7-8,TRBD2,TRBJ2-3,CASSRTGGSTDTQYF,TGTGCCAGCAGCCGGACGGGGGGTAGCACAGATACGCAGTATTTT
-,TRBV9,TRBD1,TRBJ2-5,CASSVRDRPGTQYF,TGTGCCAGCAGCGTGCGGGACAGGCCCGGGACCCAGTACTTC
-,TRBV30,-,TRBJ2-5,CAWSGRGKETQYF,TGTGCCTGGAGTGGACGGGGGAAAGAGACCCAGTACTTC
-,TRBV2,-,TRBJ1-1,CASSEAPGGVGMANTEAFF,TGTGCCAGCAGTGAGGCGCCCGGCGGGGTAGGTATGGCGAACACTGAAGCTTTCTTT
-,TRBV3-1,TRBD2,TRBJ2-3,CASSQDLLAGTSTDTQYF,TGTGCCAGCAGCCAAGATTTACTAGCGGGGACTAGCACAGATACGCAGTATTTT
-,TRBV13,-,TRBJ2-3,CASSLVRGAASTDTQYF,TGTGCCAGCAGCTTAGTTCGGGGCGCCGCTAGCACAGATACGCAGTATTTT
-,TRBV7-6,-,TRBJ1-4,CASSSPAGTNEKLFF,TGTGCCAGCAGCTCCCCCGCGGGCACTAATGAAAAACTGTTTTTT
-,TRBV9,-,TRBJ2-7,CASSADEGSYEQYF,TGTGCCAGCAGCGCAGACGAGGGATCCTACGAGCAGTACTTC
once,TRBV2,-,TRBJ1-1,CASSDPGARTEAFF,TGTGCCAGCAGTGACCCAGGGGCGCGGACTGAAGCTTTCTTT
-,TRBV9,-,TRBJ2-7,CASSVAGDGYEQYF,TGTGCCAGCAGCGTAGCAGGGGATGGCTACGAGCAGTACTTC
-,TRBV20-1,-,TRBJ1-5,CSAPAGDGNQPQHF,TGCAGTGCTCCTGCGGGGGACGGCAATCAGCCCCAGCATTTT
-,TRBV7-9,-,TRBJ2-2,CASRDLSNPGELFF,TGTGCCAGCCGGGACTTATCGAACCCCGGGGAGCTGTTTTTT
-,TRBV12-5,TRBD1,TRBJ1-6,CASGQGDSYNSPLHF,TGTGCTAGTGGTCAAGGGGACAGCTATAATTCACCCCTCCACTTT
-,TRBV5-6,TRBD2,TRBJ2-3,CASSSGTSGGDTDTQYF,TGTGCCAGCAGCTCGGGGACTAGCGGGGGCGACACAGATACGCAGTATTTT
-,TRBV4-1,-,TRBJ2-7,CASSQGVGEGYEQYF,TGCGCCAGCAGCCAAGGGGTAGGGGAAGGCTACGAGCAGTACTTC
once,TRBV7-3,-,TRBJ2-3,CASSFAAAPADTQYF,TGTGCCAGCAGCTTCGCGGCAGCCCCCGCAGATACGCAGTATTTT
-,TRBV6-5,-,TRBJ1-6,CASSYLDGINSPLHF,TGTGCCAGCAGTTACTTGGACGGAATTAATTCACCCCTCCACTTT
few,TRBV19,TRBD1,TRBJ2-7,CASSIGDSSSSYEQYF,TGTGCCAGTAGTATTGGGGACAGCTCGAGCTCCTACGAGCAGTACTTC
-,TRBV6-5,-,TRBJ1-1,CASSYSISGNTEAFF,TGTGCCAGCAGTTACTCAATTTCCGGGAACACTGAAGCTTTCTTT
-,TRBV5-8,-,TRBJ1-2,CASSSPGGAGGYTF,TGTGCCAGCAGCAGTCCGGGAGGGGCCGGGGGCTACACCTTC
-,TRBV2,-,TRBJ2-1,CASQPVYNEQFF,TGTGCCAGCCAACCAGTCTACAATGAGCAGTTCTTC
-,TRBV29-1,-,TRBJ1-1,CSVEGDAAEAFF,TGCAGCGTTGAGGGGGACGCGGCTGAAGCTTTCTTT
-,TRBV7-6,-,TRBJ1-4,CASSLNPDSGEKLFF,TGTGCCAGCAGCTTAAACCCAGACTCAGGGGAAAAACTGTTTTTT
few,TRBV2,-,TRBJ2-7,CASSDIDMRTYEQYF,TGTGCCAGCAGTGATATTGACATGCGAACCTACGAGCAGTACTTC
-,TRBV7-2,-,TRBJ2-7,CASSPADEQYF,TGTGCCAGCAGCCCCGCTGACGAGCAGTACTTC
-,TRBV27,-,TRBJ2-2,CASARGSRESPGELFF,TGTGCCAGCGCAAGAGGTTCTCGGGAGTCCCCCGGGGAGCTGTTTTTT
-,TRBV7-2,-,TRBJ1-1,CASSPRYNRLNTEAFF,TGTGCCAGCAGCCCCCGGTATAATCGGCTGAACACTGAAGCTTTCTTT
-,TRBV13,-,TRBJ2-3,CASSLDREDTQYF,TGTGCCAGCAGCTTAGATCGCGAAGATACGCAGTATTTT
-,TRBV29-1,-,TRBJ1-4,CSVGRVDSNEKLFF,TGCAGCGTTGGCCGGGTCGATTCTAATGAAAAACTGTTTTTT
-,TRBV20-1,-,TRBJ2-3,CSALHLSSPQTDTQYF,TGCAGTGCCTTACACCTTTCTTCCCCACAAACAGATACGCAGTATTTT
-,TRBV2,TRBD1,TRBJ1-5,CASSTGTGGWNQPQHF,TGTGCCAGCAGTACTGGGACAGGGGGCTGGAATCAGCCCCAGCATTTT
few,TRBV9,-,TRBJ2-1,CASSVGGGEQFF,TGTGCCAGCAGCGTAGGGGGGGGCGAGCAGTTCTTC
-,TRBV11-2,TRBD2,TRBJ2-3,CASSLHKAGGPLADTQYF,TGTGCCAGCAGCCTACATAAGGCGGGGGGGCCGTTGGCAGATACGCAGTATTTT
-,TRBV14,-,TRBJ2-5,CASSQRPSEETQYF,TGTGCCAGCAGCCAGAGGCCTAGCGAAGAGACCCAGTACTTC
-,TRBV7-6,-,TRBJ2-2,CASSLTGNTGELFF,TGTGCCAGCAGCTTGACTGGGAACACCGGGGAGCTGTTTTTT
-,TRBV5-6,-,TRBJ2-5,CASSLGELKETQYF,TGTGCCAGCAGCTTGGGGGAACTAAAAGAGACCCAGTACTTC
-,TRBV11-3,-,TRBJ1-1,CASSLDGRMAFF,TGTGCCAGCAGCTTAGACGGCAGGATGGCTTTCTTT